This record concerns one TCR beta chain sequence. Many counts were recorded for this clonotype. The antigen this receptor binds is unknown. No per-base quality is available; no much larger clone lies one base away. This sample is drawn from a study of response to subunit inactivated influenza vaccine (dated by TCRdb to 2016 to 2019). For the study in its entirety: Deep quantitative profiling of the T cell receptor repertoire was used in the study to follow responses to a trivalent subunit inactivated influenza vaccine.

Reading the germline V gene (reference sequence) gives CDR1 DFQATT and CDR2 SNEGSKA. The CDR3 measures 13 amino acids from cysteine to phenylalanine. Only CDR3 DNA is held: 39 bases, read in frame from base 1. The junction carries 12 bases between V and J, which are trimmed by 3 bases and 4 bases respectively. Here is what the overall study found, with its caveats: The authors suggested that each seasonal influenza vaccination may recruit only a limited number of new T cells.

The library was produced with RT-PCR. Data came from an Illumina HiSeq 2500. In-frame beta chains were kept once TCRdb had trimmed the public reads at Q25 with fastp and called clones with MiXCR. Identical CDR3 proteins give one entry, which carries the most common genes and DNA. Here the sample has hundreds of thousands of distinct CDR3 sequences; about 20% occur a single time. Of the sample, 10% to 13% is held by the ten largest clones. The receptor was derived from a man between 50 and 75 years old who received an inactivated influenza vaccine. Donor details come from another sample of the same person, matched by shared clones. Here the sequenced sample was PBMCs from blood, taken 21 months after vaccination. Recombination linked TRBV20-1 to TRBJ1-2; the D gene remains uncertain. The nucleotide sequence reads TGCAGTGCTAGGGATGGGCCTACCTATGGCTACACCTTC. It translates to CSARDGPTYGYTF.